The 21 T cell receptor beta chains reported below all come from one sample, sequenced in a study of OX40 agonist ivuxolimab in advanced cancers. The repertoire was sequenced with immunoSEQ multiplex PCR; TCRdb's copy has only in-frame clones and lacks some. The table includes roughly 46,000 clones, 82% detected once. Sequenced material: CD4+ or CD8+ T cells sorted from blood, taken in a trial of the OX40 agonist ivuxolimab. These receptor sequences come from an adult with an advanced solid tumor such as melanoma, head and neck, liver or kidney cancer.

The chain couples TRBV9 to TRBJ2-2; no firm D call. Trimming took 0 bases from V and 5 from J, leaving 11 bases between them. The CDR3 sequence is 15 residues long. The germline V gene encodes CDR1 SGDLS and CDR2 YYNGEE. CDR3 DNA: TGTGCCAGCAGCGTAGAAGACCTAAGTACCGGGGAGCTGTTTTTT. This sequence encodes CASSVEDLSTGELFF. Filled out from reference TRBV9 and TRBJ2-2, the complete variable domain reads DSGVTQTPKHLITATGQRVTLRCSPRSGDLSVYWYQQSLDQGLQFLIQYYNGEERAKGNILERFSAQQFPDLHSELNLSSLELGDSALYFCASSVEDLSTGELFFGEGSRLTVL.

This chain uses TRBV10-1 with TRBJ2-5; D call uncertain. The length of the CDR3 is 14 residues. From germline, CDR1 is WNHNN and CDR2 SYGVQD (reference sequence). Trimming took off 4 bases at V and 2 bases at J, with 11 bases between the two ends. The CDR3 nucleotides read TGCGCCAGCAGTGTAGGGCCTTTACAAGAGACCCAGTACTTC. Its translation is CASSVGPLQETQYF.

The rearrangement links TRBV19 to TRBJ1-2, with 9 nucleotides matching TRBD1. J was trimmed by 8 bases and V by 6 bases; bases with no gene match: 10. Germline assignment: CDR1 LNHDA and CDR2 SQIVND (reference sequence). The CDR3 length is 14 residues. The CDR3, as DNA: TGTGCCAGTAGAATCCCACAGGGGGCGAAAGGCTACACCTTC. It codes for CASRIPQGAKGYTF.

The chain joins TRBV9 to TRBJ1-3; maybe TRBD1 (5 bases). Germline CDR1 is SGDLS and CDR2 is YYNGEE. The CDR3 contains 14 residues. V lost 3 bases and J lost 2, with 9 bases in between. This CDR3 is CASSAGDPGNTIYF. In DNA, the CDR3 is TGTGCCAGCAGCGCGGGGGACCCTGGAAACACCATATATTTT.

The gene calls are TRBV7-3 and TRBJ2-1, with 14 positions matching TRBD2. This CDR3 is 16 amino acids long. Germline-derived CDR1 and CDR2 are SGHTA and FQGTGA. V shed 2 bases, J shed 8 bases, and the junction held 5 bases outside the gene matches. CDR3 region: CASSLQGLAGVDEQFF. CDR3 nucleotides: TGTGCCAGCAGCTTACAGGGACTAGCGGGGGTCGATGAGCAGTTCTTC.

The chain links TRBV5-4 to TRBJ2-3; D not resolved. With 4 bases removed from V and 4 bases from J, the gap between germline ends came to 7 bases. Germline V lookup: CDR1 SGHNT, CDR2 YYREEE (reference sequence). The CDR3 is made up of 12 amino acids. The CDR3 region has the DNA TGTGCCAGCAGCAGCCGTCCAGATACGCAGTATTTT. Protein sequence: CASSSRPDTQYF.

The sample holds a few counts of this clone. The rearrangement joins TRBV30 to TRBJ1-6; no reliable D call. Germline CDR1 and CDR2: GTSNPN and SVGIG (reference sequence). This CDR3 is 14 amino acids long. V lost 0 bases to trimming and J lost 5 bases, with 8 bases between them. The CDR3, as DNA: TGTGCCTGGAGTGTAGCCCTAAATAATTCACCCCTCCACTTT. Its translation: CAWSVALNNSPLHF.

This chain uses TRBV11-2 with TRBJ2-6; no firm D call. From germline, CDR1 is SGHAT and CDR2 FQNNGV. The CDR3 consists of 15 residues. V shed 4 bases and J shed 0 bases, with 7 bases lying between them. In DNA, the CDR3 is TGTGCCAGCAGCTCCCTGAGCTCTGGGGCCAACGTCCTGACTTTC. Translated, it gives CASSSLSSGANVLTF. The variable domain in full, completed from reference TRBV11-2 and TRBJ2-6, reads EAGVAQSPRYKIIEKRQSVAFWCNPISGHATLYWYQQILGQGPKLLIQFQNNGVVDDSQLPKDRFSAERLKGVDSTLKIQPAKLEDSAVYLCASSSLSSGANVLTFGAGSRLTVL.

V and J are TRBV2 and TRBJ2-1; D may be TRBD2 (5 bases). The germline V and J ends were trimmed by 7 bases and 9 bases, with 13 bases remaining between them. The CDR3 extends over 12 amino acids. Germline V gene data show CDR1 as SNHLY and CDR2 as FYNNEI. The CDR3 protein is CASTFSGSEQFF. The CDR3 DNA reads as TGTGCCAGCACTTTTAGTGGGAGTGAGCAGTTCTTC.

The chain is built from TRBV14 and TRBJ1-2; no clear D. Looked up from germline, CDR1 is SGHDN and CDR2 is FVKESK. There are 14 residues in the CDR3. V was shortened by 4 bases and J by 4 bases, with 13 bases between the two germline ends. The CDR3 is CASSPLGQVYGYTF. CDR3 bases: TGTGCCAGCAGCCCCCTCGGTCAGGTCTATGGCTACACCTTC.

V gene TRBV5-1 combines with J gene TRBJ2-3; TRBD2 aligns across 12 bases. Germline V gene lookup returns CDR1 SGHRS and CDR2 YFSETQ. V was pared by 4 bases and J by 2 bases, with 8 bases of the junction left unmatched. The CDR3 covers 17 residues. CDR3 residues: CASSVRLAGELTDTQYF. The CDR3 nucleotides read TGCGCCAGCAGCGTACGACTAGCGGGGGAGCTCACAGATACGCAGTATTTT.

The rearrangement links TRBV5-4 to TRBJ1-1; D gene unclear. The germline V and J ends were trimmed by 4 bases and 4 bases, with 14 bases remaining between them. Germline CDR1 and CDR2: SGHNT and YYREEE (reference sequence). The CDR3 has 14 amino acids. As DNA, the CDR3 is TGTGCCAGCAGCGCCCCAGGAGGACGCACTGAAGCTTTCTTT. Translating gives CASSAPGGRTEAFF. The complete variable domain, with remaining parts taken from reference TRBV5-4 and TRBJ1-1, reads ETGVTQSPTHLIKTRGQQVTLRCSSQSGHNTVSWYQQALGQGPQFIFQYYREEENGRGNFPPRFSGLQFPNYSSELNVNALELDDSALYLCASSAPGGRTEAFFGQGTRLTVV.

This chain uses TRBV12-5 with TRBJ2-3; maybe TRBD2 (7 bases). CDR3 length: 14 amino acids. Germline V gives CDR1 LGHNT, CDR2 FRNRAP. The V gene lost 5 bases and the J gene lost 7 bases, with 16 bases spanning the gap. The CDR3 DNA sequence: TGTGCTAGTGGTCCATCGGGGGGCAGGAATACGCAGTATTTT. Protein sequence: CASGPSGGRNTQYF.

This clone has a handful of counts. This sequence joins TRBV5-1 and TRBJ2-7, with 10 bases fitting TRBD1. V was clipped by 3 bases and J by 6 bases; unmatched bases: 6. This CDR3 spans 14 amino acids. Germline CDR1 reads SGHRS; CDR2 reads YFSETQ. In nucleotides, the CDR3 is TGCGCCAGCAGCTCTACCGGGACAGGGGCCGAGCAGTACTTC. Amino acids: CASSSTGTGAEQYF.

This clone turned up a few times. The chain is built from TRBV7-9 and TRBJ2-2, with D uncertain. There are 14 residues in the CDR3. CDR1 SEHNR and CDR2 FQNEAQ come from the germline V gene (reference sequence). V was clipped by 3 bases and J by 4 bases, with 9 bases between them. This chain's CDR3 is CASSFREITGELFF. CDR3 DNA: TGTGCCAGCAGCTTTAGGGAAATCACCGGGGAGCTGTTTTTT.

This clone was counted only a few times. The gene calls are TRBV30 and TRBJ2-7; 8 nucleotides line up with TRBD2. CDR1 is GTSNPN and CDR2 is SVGIG in the germline V gene (reference sequence). The CDR3 totals 14 residues. The trim removed 1 base at V and 1 base at J, leaving 3 bases unmatched. CDR3 DNA sequence: TGTGCCTGGAGTGACGGGGGGGTTTCCTACGAGCAGTACTTC. As protein: CAWSDGGVSYEQYF. Complete variable domain (other parts from reference TRBV30 and TRBJ2-7): SQTIHQWPATLVQPVGSPLSLECTVEGTSNPNLYWYRQAAGRGLQLLFYSVGIGQISSEVPQNLSASRPQDRQFILSSKKLLLSDSGFYLCAWSDGGVSYEQYFGPGTRLTVT.

Here the CDR3 DNA reads TGTGCCAGCACGGACAGGCAAAATTCACCCCTCCACTTT. Its translation is CASTDRQNSPLHF. The V call is TRBV6-1, the J call TRBJ1-6, with 7 bases aligning to TRBD1. J gave up 7 bases and V 7 bases, and 4 bases lay outside the gene matches. CDR3 length: 13 residues. Looked up from germline, CDR1 is MNHNS and CDR2 is SASEGT.

The chain joins TRBV14 to TRBJ1-6, with 7 bases that match TRBD1. CDR1 and CDR2 (germline): SGHDN, FVKESK. Germline trimming cut 0 bases from V and 9 bases from J; bases unmatched to any gene: 8. The CDR3 is 16 amino acids. The CDR3 DNA is TGTGCCAGCAGCCAAGATTTGACAGGGCTTGGTTCACCCCTCCACTTT. Translating gives CASSQDLTGLGSPLHF.

This chain links TRBV30 with TRBJ2-5; no firm D call. V was trimmed by 2 bases and J by 1 base, leaving 8 bases between them. CDR1 GTSNPN and CDR2 SVGIG come from the germline V gene (reference sequence). The CDR3 extends over 13 amino acids. The CDR3 spells CAWSRQIQETQYF. In DNA, the CDR3 is TGTGCCTGGAGTCGACAAATCCAAGAGACCCAGTACTTC.

The rearrangement uses TRBV5-4 and TRBJ2-7, with TRBD2 matching 10 bases. J gave up 1 base and V 4 bases, and 8 bases lay outside the gene matches. Germline lookup yields CDR1 SGHNT and CDR2 YYREEE (reference sequence). The CDR3 is 16 amino acids. CDR3 in amino acids: CASSTIAGGGSYEQYF. CDR3 nucleotide sequence: TGTGCCAGCAGCACGATAGCGGGGGGCGGATCCTACGAGCAGTACTTC.

The rearrangement uses TRBV5-4 and TRBJ1-2; perhaps TRBD1 as D (6 bases). V was trimmed by 4 bases and J by 4 bases, leaving 14 bases between them. The CDR3 extends over 14 amino acids. Germline-derived CDR1 and CDR2 are SGHNT and YYREEE (reference sequence). CDR3 DNA: TGTGCCAGCAGCCCGAAGGACAGAGCCTATGGCTACACCTTC. Protein sequence: CASSPKDRAYGYTF.